What follows are 20 T cell receptor beta chains derived from one specimen sequenced in a study of shared T cell receptors in the human thymus. This table comes from immunoSEQ multiplex PCR, and its TCRdb copy is limited to in-frame clones, with some not included. The data show roughly 710,000 clones, approximately 83% seen once. This same sample was also taken into another study, of human thymus T cells.

The sequencing input was thymocytes. The receptors derive from a girl less than two years old with a congenital heart defect.

A few counts support this clone. The chain employs TRBV5-1 and TRBJ2-6, with D possibly matching TRBD1 (5 bases). V lost 0 bases and J lost 0, with 16 bases in between. Germline CDR1 and CDR2: SGHRS and YFSETQ. The length of the CDR3 is 19 residues. In DNA, the CDR3 is TGCGCCAGCAGCTTGGCCCCAGGGAAGAGAGGCTCTGGGGCCAACGTCCTGACTTTC. This gives the protein CASSLAPGKRGSGANVLTF.

The chain uses TRBV10-3 and TRBJ2-1, with TRBD2 as a possible D gene (6 bases). The CDR3 is 14 amino acids. The ends were cut back, 0 bases at V and 5 bases at J, with 8 bases in the middle. The germline CDR1 and CDR2 sequences are ENHRY and SYGVKD. The chain's CDR3 is CAISESTRHNEQFF. The CDR3 region has the DNA TGTGCCATCAGTGAGTCGACTAGGCACAATGAGCAGTTCTTC.

Concerning this clone: One end of the junction does not line up with germline, which may come from a read error. The rearrangement uses TRBV11-2 and TRBJ2-1; TRBD1 is a possible D gene (6 bases). CDR1 and CDR2 from the germline V gene are SGHAT and FQNNGV. The CDR3 spans 17 residues. The CDR3 DNA is TGTGCCAGCACCTTAGGGACAATCAAATCGGGCTACAATGAGCAGTTCTTC. It specifies CASTLGTIKSGYNEQFF.

The rearrangement links TRBV28 to TRBJ1-5, with 7 bases lining up with TRBD1. The V gene end was trimmed by 4 bases and the J gene end by 9 bases; junction bases not matched to a gene: 9. The CDR3 is 14 amino acids. Germline V lookup: CDR1 MDHEN, CDR2 SYDVKM. The chain's CDR3 is CASSSRTGPGPQHF. The CDR3 region has the DNA TGTGCCAGCAGTTCCCGGACAGGTCCCGGGCCCCAGCATTTT. Together with reference TRBV28 and TRBJ1-5, the CDR3 gives the full variable domain: DVKVTQSSRYLVKRTGEKVFLECVQDMDHENMFWYRQDPGLGLRLIYFSYDVKMKEKGDIPEGYSVSREKKERFSLILESASTNQTSMYLCASSSRTGPGPQHFGDGTRLSIL.

The gene calls are TRBV27 and TRBJ1-1; maybe TRBD1 (6 bases). There are 16 residues in the CDR3. With 8 bases removed from V and 0 bases from J, the gap between germline ends came to 19 bases. Germline lookup yields CDR1 MNHEY and CDR2 SMNVEV (reference sequence). As DNA, the CDR3 is TGTGCCAGCGGCCCAAGAGGGGGAAAGGTGAACACTGAAGCTTTCTTT. This codes for CASGPRGGKVNTEAFF.

This rearrangement joins TRBV5-6 to TRBJ1-2; 9 bases map to TRBD1. J lost 3 bases, V lost 4 bases, and 10 bases had no gene match. From germline, CDR1 is SGHDT and CDR2 YYEEEE. CDR3 size: 16 residues. CDR3 in amino acids: CASSVVPGQGYYGYTF. The CDR3, as DNA: TGTGCCAGCAGCGTAGTCCCGGGACAGGGCTACTATGGCTACACCTTC.

The chain combines TRBV7-2 with TRBJ1-6; no firm D call. The CDR3 is 16 residues long. Trimming took off 4 bases at V and 0 bases at J, with 10 bases between the two ends. Germline CDR1 and CDR2: SGHTA and FQGNSA. The CDR3 is CASSYTQDSYNSPLHF. CDR3 coding DNA: TGTGCCAGCAGCTACACCCAGGACTCCTATAATTCACCCCTCCACTTT.

V and J are TRBV5-1 and TRBJ2-5; 7 bases are shared with TRBD1. Trimming removed 3 bases from V and 2 bases from J; junction bases left unmatched: 10. Germline V gene sequence: CDR1 SGHRS, CDR2 YFSETQ. The CDR3 contains 16 residues. DNA of the CDR3: TGCGCCAGCAGCTGGGTTCGACAGGGAAAACAAGAGACCCAGTACTTC. It translates to CASSWVRQGKQETQYF.

The V and J genes are TRBV7-2 and TRBJ1-1; 7 nucleotides match TRBD1. CDR3 length: 17 residues. V trimming: 4 bases; J trimming: 1 base; junction bases outside the gene matches: 12. CDR1 SGHTA and CDR2 FQGNSA come from the germline V gene. CDR3 loop: CASSSLTPGTENTEAFF. CDR3 sequence (DNA): TGTGCCAGCAGCTCCTTAACCCCCGGGACAGAGAACACTGAAGCTTTCTTT.

V is TRBV10-2 and J is TRBJ2-2, with D possibly being TRBD1 (6 bases). The CDR3 runs to 19 residues. Trimming took 8 bases from V and 7 from J, leaving 32 bases between them. Germline-derived CDR1 and CDR2 are WSHSY and SAAADI. CDR3 coding DNA: TGCGCCAGCTCCATAAAACTACAGGGACGGCGGTGTTTGCTCGGGGAGCTGTTTTTT. Amino acid sequence: CASSIKLQGRRCLLGELFF.

The rearrangement joins TRBV7-3 to TRBJ1-6, with unresolved D. The V end was cut by 5 bases, the J end by 8 bases, with 16 bases between. Germline V lookup: CDR1 SGHTA, CDR2 FQGTGA. The CDR3 runs 15 residues. The chain's CDR3 is CASSENRGLDSPLHF. The CDR3, as DNA: TGTGCCAGCAGCGAAAATCGGGGTTTAGATTCACCCCTCCACTTT.

The chain's CDR3 is CASSSTSPTENTEAFF. CDR3 nucleotide sequence: TGTGCCAGCAGTTCTACCTCGCCGACAGAGAACACTGAAGCTTTCTTT. V and J are TRBV28 and TRBJ1-1; tentative D call: TRBD1 (5 bases). The germline gives CDR1 MDHEN, CDR2 SYDVKM. The CDR3 covers 16 residues. With 4 bases removed from V and 1 base from J, the gap between germline ends came to 16 bases.

The chain couples TRBV5-1 to TRBJ1-2, with a possible D match to TRBD1 (5 bases). The CDR3 covers 15 residues. V was trimmed by 4 bases and J by 3 bases, leaving 16 bases between them. CDR1 and CDR2 (germline): SGHRS, YFSETQ. CDR3 coding DNA: TGCGCCAGCAGCCCGGACACCCCTGGGGACTATGGCTACACCTTC. Amino acid sequence: CASSPDTPGDYGYTF.

This clone was counted between two and nine times. The same CDR3 can be traced to other DNA sequences in this sample. The chain uses TRBV5-1 and TRBJ1-3; maybe TRBD1 (5 bases). This CDR3 has 14 amino acids. Trimming took off 3 bases at V and 1 base at J, with 8 bases between the two ends. Germline assignment: CDR1 SGHRS and CDR2 YFSETQ. The DNA for the CDR3 is TGCGCCAGCAGCTCGGGGGGATCTGGAAACACCATATATTTT. It encodes CASSSGGSGNTIYF. The whole variable domain, filled in from reference TRBV5-1 and TRBJ1-3, reads KAGVTQTPRYLIKTRGQQVTLSCSPISGHRSVSWYQQTPGQGLQFLFEYFSETQRNKGNFPGRFSGRQFSNSRSEMNVSTLELGDSALYLCASSSGGSGNTIYFGEGSWLTVV.

The CDR3 DNA is TGTGCCAGCAGTCCCTTCCCTCGACAGGGGACAGAGACCCAGTACTTC. Its protein product is CASSPFPRQGTETQYF. This chain uses TRBV6-4 with TRBJ2-5, with 8 bases matching TRBD1. In germline, CDR1 is MRHNA, CDR2 SNTAGT. The CDR3 is 16 amino acids. V shed 5 bases, J shed 4 bases, and the junction held 12 bases outside the gene matches.

This chain connects TRBV4-1 to TRBJ1-5, with 9 bases matching TRBD1. V was pared by 2 bases and J by 1 base, with 3 bases of the junction left unmatched. The CDR3 is 16 amino acids. The V gene's germline CDR1 is MGHRA and CDR2 YSYEKL. The CDR3 DNA is TGCGCCAGCAGCCAAACCGACAGGGGGAGCAATCAGCCCCAGCATTTT. Translated, it gives CASSQTDRGSNQPQHF.

This chain connects TRBV15 to TRBJ2-3; TRBD2 might be the D (6 bases). V was pared by 0 bases and J by 2 bases, with 18 bases between. The CDR3 covers 18 residues. CDR1 LNHNV and CDR2 YYDKDF come from the germline V gene (reference sequence). The CDR3 protein is CATSRDRTTNRATDTQYF. The CDR3 coding sequence is TGTGCCACCAGCAGAGATCGGACTACCAACCGCGCCACAGATACGCAGTATTTT.

The CDR3 is CASRVQTTCTDTQYF. The CDR3, as DNA: TGTGCCAGCAGAGTACAGACAACTTGCACAGATACGCAGTATTTT. The V gene is TRBV6-5, the J gene TRBJ2-3, with D hard to call. CDR3 size: 15 residues. Germline V gene sequence: CDR1 MNHEY, CDR2 SVGAGI. Trimming took off 6 bases at V and 1 base at J, with 14 bases between the two ends.

J is TRBJ1-2 and V is TRBV7-6, with TRBD1 matching over 7 bases. The CDR3 has 12 residues. Unmatched junction bases numbered 4, after V lost 5 bases and J lost 7 bases. Germline CDR1 SGHVS, CDR2 FNYEAQ. CDR3 protein: CASSRQGAGYTF. The CDR3 DNA reads TGTGCCAGCAGCCGACAGGGAGCTGGCTACACCTTC.

The J gene is TRBJ1-4, the V gene TRBV15, with D hard to call. The CDR3 totals 16 residues. Germline CDR1 LNHNV, CDR2 YYDKDF (reference sequence). V lost 1 base and J 3 bases, leaving 12 bases between the germline ends. This CDR3 is CATSRVVRFSNEKLFF. The DNA of the CDR3 is TGTGCCACCAGCAGAGTTGTTCGGTTTTCTAATGAAAAACTGTTTTTT.